This record covers a single T cell receptor beta chain. PBMCs were derived from around 10 ml fresh peripheral blood. This specimen belongs to a study of T cells in Graves' hyperthyroidism and ophthalmopathy. Amplified regions were TCR beta CDR3 sequences from RNA transcripts. The TCR CDR3 was amplified in a first-round RT-PCR using the HTBI primer set. TCRdb ran MiXCR on the multiplex PCR reads and lists one entry per CDR3 protein. The sample contains about 400,000 distinct CDR3 sequences, under 15% of which appear only once. This CDR3 has 16 amino acids. Trimming took off 1 base at V and 0 bases at J, with 11 bases between the two ends. Germline V gene data show CDR1 as SGHRS and CDR2 as YFSETQ.

The chain joins TRBV5-1 to TRBJ2-1; no definite D call. The sequence was obtained from a woman under 40 with Graves' hyperthyroidism. The sample comprised blood. The CDR3 spells CASSLFALSSYNEQFF. CDR3 nucleotide sequence: TGCGCCAGCAGCTTGTTTGCGCTTAGCTCCTACAATGAGCAGTTCTTC.